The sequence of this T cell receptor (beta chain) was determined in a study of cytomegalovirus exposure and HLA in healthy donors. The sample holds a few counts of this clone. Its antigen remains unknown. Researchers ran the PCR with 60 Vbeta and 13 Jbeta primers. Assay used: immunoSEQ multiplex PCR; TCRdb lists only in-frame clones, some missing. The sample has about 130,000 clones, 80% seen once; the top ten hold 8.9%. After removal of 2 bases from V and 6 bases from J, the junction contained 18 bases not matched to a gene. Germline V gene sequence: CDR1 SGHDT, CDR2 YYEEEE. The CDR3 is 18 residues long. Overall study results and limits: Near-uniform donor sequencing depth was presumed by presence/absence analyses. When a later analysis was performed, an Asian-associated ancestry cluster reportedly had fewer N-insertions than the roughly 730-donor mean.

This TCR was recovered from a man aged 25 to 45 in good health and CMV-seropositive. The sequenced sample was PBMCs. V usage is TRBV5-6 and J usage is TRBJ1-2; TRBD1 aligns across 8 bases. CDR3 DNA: TGTGCCAGCAGCTTTGGTTTGGCAGAATGGACAGGGATGGATGGCTACACCTTC. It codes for CASSFGLAEWTGMDGYTF.